Each of the 26 T cell receptor beta chains below was sequenced from the same sample in a study of cytomegalovirus exposure and HLA in healthy donors. It was with 60 Vbeta and 13 Jbeta primers that the PCR ran. Sequencing was performed with immunoSEQ multiplex PCR; in TCRdb, only in-frame clones are kept and a portion is missing. This listing includes approximately 140,000 clones. Sequenced input: PBMCs. The receptors come from a woman aged 45-65 years in good health and CMV-seronegative.

CDR3: CASSESGDRAFF. In DNA form, the CDR3 reads TGTGCCAGCAGTGAATCCGGAGATCGGGCTTTCTTT. The chain is built from TRBV2 and TRBJ1-1; no clear D gene. The germline V and J ends were trimmed by 2 bases and 11 bases, with 12 bases remaining between them. The CDR3 has 12 residues. Germline V gene sequence: CDR1 SNHLY, CDR2 FYNNEI.

The rearrangement links TRBV9 to TRBJ2-1, with 10 bases fitting TRBD2. V shed 1 base, J shed 4 bases, and the junction held 5 bases outside the gene matches. The CDR3 covers 16 residues. Germline V gene data show CDR1 as SGDLS and CDR2 as YYNGEE. For the CDR3, the DNA is TGTGCCAGCAGCGTACTAGGGACTAGCGAGTACAATGAGCAGTTCTTC. Its translation is CASSVLGTSEYNEQFF. The variable domain in full, completed from reference TRBV9 and TRBJ2-1, reads DSGVTQTPKHLITATGQRVTLRCSPRSGDLSVYWYQQSLDQGLQFLIQYYNGEERAKGNILERFSAQQFPDLHSELNLSSLELGDSALYFCASSVLGTSEYNEQFFGPGTRLTVL.

The genes are TRBV5-5 and TRBJ1-1; D remains unclear. The CDR3 loop spans 13 amino acids. The V gene's germline CDR1 is SGHKS and CDR2 YYEKEE (reference sequence). V was shortened by 0 bases and J by 7 bases, with 10 bases between the two germline ends. The CDR3 DNA follows: TGTGCCAGCAGCTTGGGGTCTTATAGTGAAGCTTTCTTT. Its translation is CASSLGSYSEAFF. The complete variable domain, with remaining parts taken from reference TRBV5-5 and TRBJ1-1, reads DAGVTQSPTHLIKTRGQQVTLRCSPISGHKSVSWYQQVLGQGPQFIFQYYEKEERGRGNFPDRFSARQFPNYSSELNVNALLLGDSALYLCASSLGSYSEAFFGQGTRLTVV.

V gene TRBV6-1 combines with J gene TRBJ2-5; 9 bases align to TRBD1. This CDR3 is built from 13 residues. Germline V gives CDR1 MNHNS, CDR2 SASEGT. The V segment lost 5 bases and the J segment 6 bases; nucleotides outside the gene matches: 4. Here the CDR3 reads CASSPGQGKTQYF. The DNA of the CDR3 is TGTGCCAGCAGTCCGGGACAGGGAAAGACCCAGTACTTC.

The V gene is TRBV16, the J gene TRBJ2-5, with D perhaps matching TRBD1 (5 bases). Germline V gene lookup returns CDR1 KGHSY and CDR2 FQNENV. The CDR3 is 14 residues long. Between the trimmed V and J ends, which lost 1 base and 2 bases, there was a span of 8 bases. The CDR3 is CASSQWRQQETQYF. The CDR3 DNA sequence: TGTGCCAGCAGCCAATGGAGACAGCAAGAGACCCAGTACTTC.

The chain links TRBV7-2 to TRBJ2-1; 11 bases are a match to TRBD2. The germline V gene has CDR1 SGHTA and CDR2 FQGNSA. Trimming cost V 5 bases and J 9 bases; bases outside gene matches: 9. The CDR3 has 15 amino acids. Here the CDR3 DNA reads TGTGCCAGCAGCGACAGGACTAGCGGGCAGCGTGAGCAGTTCTTC. It translates to CASSDRTSGQREQFF.

V is TRBV9 and J is TRBJ1-4; 8 bases align to TRBD1. In germline, CDR1 is SGDLS, CDR2 YYNGEE. The trim removed 0 bases at V and 6 bases at J, leaving 4 bases unmatched. CDR3 length: 15 residues. Here the CDR3 reads CASSVAGTGDEKLFF. The CDR3 nucleotides are TGTGCCAGCAGCGTAGCCGGGACAGGTGATGAAAAACTGTTTTTT.

The rearrangement joins TRBV19 to TRBJ1-1; D might be TRBD1 (5 bases). V dropped 5 bases and J dropped 4 bases, with 14 bases sitting between them. The CDR3 sequence is 14 residues long. CDR1 is LNHDA and CDR2 is SQIVND in the germline V gene (reference sequence). The DNA for the CDR3 is TGTGCCAGTAGTGTACTGACAGTTTGCACTGAAGCTTTCTTT. Translated, it gives CASSVLTVCTEAFF.

The V gene is TRBV6-1, the J gene TRBJ1-5; D ambiguous. V lost 7 bases and J 1 base, leaving 14 bases between the germline ends. This CDR3 is built from 15 residues. Looked up from germline, CDR1 is MNHNS and CDR2 is SASEGT. The CDR3 DNA reads as TGTGCCAGCATTAAAGTCCGGCGGAGCAATCAGCCCCAGCATTTT. Protein product: CASIKVRRSNQPQHF.

The chain joins TRBV27 to TRBJ1-2; D ambiguous. Trimming stripped 5 bases from V and 5 bases from J, with 24 bases between. CDR3 length equals 17 residues. Germline loops: CDR1 MNHEY, CDR2 SMNVEV (reference sequence). The CDR3 spells CASSPPRDGVVMYGYTF. The CDR3 DNA sequence: TGTGCCAGCAGTCCTCCTCGCGACGGAGTGGTGATGTATGGCTACACCTTC.

V usage is TRBV7-9 and J usage is TRBJ2-1; a possible D gene is TRBD2 (6 bases). Trimming left V 5 bases short and J 5 bases short, with 25 bases between. Looked up from germline, CDR1 is SEHNR and CDR2 is FQNEAQ (reference sequence). The CDR3 is 18 amino acids. Here the CDR3 reads CASSRRWIGSVTDNEQFF. The CDR3 nucleotides are TGTGCCAGCAGCCGACGGTGGATCGGGAGTGTGACCGACAATGAGCAGTTCTTC.

V gene TRBV11-2 combines with J gene TRBJ2-7; 14 nucleotides match TRBD2. The J segment lost 4 bases and the V segment lost 0 bases, leaving 8 bases of the junction unmatched. CDR3 length: 18 residues. Germline V gene data show CDR1 as SGHAT and CDR2 as FQNNGV. The CDR3 protein is CASSLDPRGTSGGYEQYF. CDR3 in DNA: TGTGCCAGCAGCTTAGACCCGCGGGGGACTAGCGGGGGATACGAGCAGTACTTC.

The V and J genes are TRBV11-2 and TRBJ2-7, with 9 nucleotides matching TRBD1. Germline CDR1 reads SGHAT; CDR2 reads FQNNGV. This CDR3 is 14 amino acids long. The V segment lost 5 bases and the J segment 6 bases; nucleotides outside the gene matches: 8. CDR3 in amino acids: CASSTGTGKREQYF. Here the CDR3 DNA reads TGTGCCAGCAGCACCGGGACAGGGAAACGCGAGCAGTACTTC.

V usage is TRBV9 and J usage is TRBJ1-2; maybe TRBD1 (5 bases). The CDR3 has 16 amino acids. CDR1 and CDR2 from the germline V gene are SGDLS and YYNGEE. V was cut by 2 bases and J by 2 bases, with 16 bases left in between. The CDR3 DNA reads TGTGCCAGCAGCGTTCGCCAGGACGGACAAAACTATGGCTACACCTTC. Protein product: CASSVRQDGQNYGYTF.

This chain uses TRBV4-3 with TRBJ2-7, with D perhaps TRBD2 (6 bases). From germline, CDR1 is LGHNA and CDR2 YSLEER. The CDR3 length is 15 residues. V was shortened by 0 bases and J by 3 bases, with 12 bases between the two germline ends. CDR3 amino acids: CASSQEEMGGYEQYF. CDR3 coding DNA: TGCGCCAGCAGCCAAGAGGAGATGGGGGGCTACGAGCAGTACTTC.

The chain couples TRBV5-1 to TRBJ1-1, with D possibly matching TRBD1 (5 bases). V gave up 5 bases and J gave up 2 bases, with 10 bases separating them. This CDR3 spans 13 amino acids. Per germline, CDR1 SGHRS and CDR2 YFSETQ. The CDR3 sequence: CASRARANTEAFF. CDR3 bases: TGCGCCAGCAGGGCCAGGGCAAACACTGAAGCTTTCTTT.

The rearrangement links TRBV6-4 to TRBJ2-1; D is perhaps TRBD2 (5 bases). Trimming removed 3 bases from V and 0 bases from J, with 9 bases in between. Looked up from germline, CDR1 is MRHNA and CDR2 is SNTAGT. The CDR3 runs 15 residues. The DNA for the CDR3 is TGTGCCAGCAGTGAAGCGGAAAGCTCCTACAATGAGCAGTTCTTC. Protein sequence: CASSEAESSYNEQFF.

This sequence joins TRBV27 and TRBJ2-7; D is ambiguous. The V gene lost 8 bases and the J gene lost 3 bases, with 5 bases spanning the gap. Germline V gives CDR1 MNHEY, CDR2 SMNVEV (reference sequence). This CDR3 comprises 10 residues. The chain's CDR3 is CASGVYEQYF. CDR3 DNA sequence: TGTGCCAGCGGAGTCTACGAGCAGTACTTC.

V is TRBV18 and J is TRBJ2-7; 10 bases match TRBD1. V was clipped by 4 bases and J by 5 bases; unmatched bases: 11. The CDR3 extends over 16 amino acids. Germline CDR1 and CDR2: KGHSH and LQKENI. CDR3 sequence reads: CASSRGHQTGGDEQYF. The CDR3 region has the DNA TGTGCCAGCTCACGGGGCCATCAGACAGGGGGCGACGAGCAGTACTTC.

This CDR3 reads CASSGDRGSGNTIYF. The DNA of the CDR3 is TGTGCCAGCAGTGGAGACAGGGGGAGTGGAAACACCATATATTTT. The chain links TRBV6-5 to TRBJ1-3, with TRBD1 identical over 9 bases. Germline V gives CDR1 MNHEY, CDR2 SVGAGI. The junction had 5 bases not matched to a gene; V was cut back by 5 bases and J by 3 bases. The CDR3 length is 15 residues.

This sequence joins TRBV7-2 and TRBJ1-2; D not resolved. This CDR3 region has 12 residues. V lost 5 bases and J 8 bases, leaving 12 bases between the germline ends. CDR1 is SGHTA and CDR2 is FQGNSA in the germline V gene. The CDR3 nucleotides read TGTGCCAGCAGCCCCAACACGTACGGCTACACCTTC. Translated: CASSPNTYGYTF.

The chain joins TRBV5-6 to TRBJ2-1; TRBD2 matches 9 bases. This CDR3 contains 15 residues. In germline, CDR1 is SGHDT, CDR2 YYEEEE. V gave up 2 bases and J gave up 7 bases; unmatched junction bases: 7. The CDR3 DNA reads as TGTGCCAGCAGCTTTAATGCGGGGGGGTGGAATGAGCAGTTCTTC. Translated, it gives CASSFNAGGWNEQFF.

V usage is TRBV6-5 and J usage is TRBJ1-2, with D perhaps TRBD1 (5 bases). Trimming stripped 5 bases from V and 1 base from J, with 11 bases between. CDR3 length: 14 amino acids. Germline CDR1 and CDR2: MNHEY and SVGAGI. This CDR3 reads CASSEFGGNYGYTF. CDR3 in DNA: TGTGCCAGCAGTGAATTCGGGGGTAACTATGGCTACACCTTC.

This rearrangement joins TRBV9 to TRBJ1-2, with 9 bases that match TRBD1. V lost 3 bases to trimming and J lost 5 bases; unmatched junction nucleotides: 8. The CDR3 totals 15 residues. CDR1 is SGDLS and CDR2 is YYNGEE in the germline V gene. The CDR3 here is CASSAPEGQGYGYTF. CDR3 nucleotides: TGTGCCAGCAGCGCCCCCGAAGGACAGGGGTATGGCTACACCTTC.

The chain combines TRBV5-6 with TRBJ2-7; 12 bases match TRBD1. The CDR3 loop spans 16 amino acids. V was clipped by 1 base and J by 6 bases; unmatched bases: 8. From germline, CDR1 is SGHDT and CDR2 YYEEEE. The DNA of the CDR3 is TGTGCCAGCAGCTTGCTCTCCGGGACAGGGGGCTCCGAGCAGTACTTC. Protein sequence: CASSLLSGTGGSEQYF. The full variable domain, its missing parts supplied by reference TRBV5-6 and TRBJ2-7, is DAGVTQSPTHLIKTRGQQVTLRCSPKSGHDTVSWYQQALGQGPQFIFQYYEEEERQRGNFPDRFSGHQFPNYSSELNVNALLLGDSALYLCASSLLSGTGGSEQYFGPGTRLTVT.

In DNA, the CDR3 is TGCGCCAGCACCCCCTCCCCCGGGGATGGATACGAGCAGTACTTC. Translating it yields CASTPSPGDGYEQYF. V is TRBV5-1 and J is TRBJ2-7; perhaps TRBD2 as D (5 bases). CDR3 length: 15 residues. Germline CDR1 reads SGHRS; CDR2 reads YFSETQ. Trimming took 6 bases from V and 4 from J, leaving 20 bases between them.